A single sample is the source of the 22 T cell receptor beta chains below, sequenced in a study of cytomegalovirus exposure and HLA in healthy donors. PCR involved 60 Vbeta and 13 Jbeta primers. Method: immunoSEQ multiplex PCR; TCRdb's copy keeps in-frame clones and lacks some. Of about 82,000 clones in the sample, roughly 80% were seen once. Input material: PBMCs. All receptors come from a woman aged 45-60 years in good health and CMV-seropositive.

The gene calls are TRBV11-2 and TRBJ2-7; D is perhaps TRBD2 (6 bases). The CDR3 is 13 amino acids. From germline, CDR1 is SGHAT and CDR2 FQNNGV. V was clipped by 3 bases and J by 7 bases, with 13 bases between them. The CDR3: CASSLGGPSEQYF. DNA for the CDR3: TGTGCCAGCAGCTTGGGAGGCCCCAGTGAGCAGTACTTC.

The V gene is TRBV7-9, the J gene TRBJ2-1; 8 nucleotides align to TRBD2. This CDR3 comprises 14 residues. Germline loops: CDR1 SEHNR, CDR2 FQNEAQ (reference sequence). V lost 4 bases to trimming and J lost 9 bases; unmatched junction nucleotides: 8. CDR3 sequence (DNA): TGTGCCAGCAGCTCCAGCGGGAGCCATGTTGAGCAGTTCTTC. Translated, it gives CASSSSGSHVEQFF.

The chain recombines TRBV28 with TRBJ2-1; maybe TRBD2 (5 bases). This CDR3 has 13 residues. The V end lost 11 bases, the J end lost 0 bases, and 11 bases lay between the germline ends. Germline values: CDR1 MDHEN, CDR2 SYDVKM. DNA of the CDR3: TGTGCCGCGGGCCAGAGCTCCTACAATGAGCAGTTCTTC. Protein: CAAGQSSYNEQFF.

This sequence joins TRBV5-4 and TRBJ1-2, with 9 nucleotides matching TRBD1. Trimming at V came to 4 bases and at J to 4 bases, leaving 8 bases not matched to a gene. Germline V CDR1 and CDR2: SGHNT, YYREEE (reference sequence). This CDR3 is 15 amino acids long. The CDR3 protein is CASSHDRGAVYGYTF. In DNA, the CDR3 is TGTGCCAGCAGCCATGACAGGGGGGCAGTCTATGGCTACACCTTC.

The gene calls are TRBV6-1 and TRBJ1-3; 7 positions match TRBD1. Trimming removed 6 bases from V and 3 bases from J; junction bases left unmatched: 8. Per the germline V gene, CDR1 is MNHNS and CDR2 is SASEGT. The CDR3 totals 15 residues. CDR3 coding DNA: TGTGCCAGCAGAGACTTAGGGGGCTTTGGAAACACCATATATTTT. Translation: CASRDLGGFGNTIYF.

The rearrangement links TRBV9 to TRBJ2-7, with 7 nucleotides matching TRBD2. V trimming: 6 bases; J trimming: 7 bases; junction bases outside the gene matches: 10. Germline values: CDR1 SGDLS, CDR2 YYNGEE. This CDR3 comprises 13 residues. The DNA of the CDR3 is TGTGCCAGCAAGACGGCGGGAGCTTCTGAGCAGTACTTC. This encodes CASKTAGASEQYF.

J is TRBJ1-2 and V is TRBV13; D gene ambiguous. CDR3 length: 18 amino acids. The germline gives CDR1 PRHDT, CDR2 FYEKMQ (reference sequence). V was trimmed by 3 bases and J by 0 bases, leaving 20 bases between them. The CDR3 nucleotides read TGTGCCAGCAGCTTCTCCCCGGTGGGTAAACTAGCTAACTATGGCTACACCTTC. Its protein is CASSFSPVGKLANYGYTF.

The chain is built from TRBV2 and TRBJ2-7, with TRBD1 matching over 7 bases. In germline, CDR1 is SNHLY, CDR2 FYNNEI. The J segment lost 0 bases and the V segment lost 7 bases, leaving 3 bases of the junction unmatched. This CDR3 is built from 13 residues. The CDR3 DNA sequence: TGTGCCAGCACCCGGGACAGCTCCTACGAGCAGTACTTC. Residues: CASTRDSSYEQYF.

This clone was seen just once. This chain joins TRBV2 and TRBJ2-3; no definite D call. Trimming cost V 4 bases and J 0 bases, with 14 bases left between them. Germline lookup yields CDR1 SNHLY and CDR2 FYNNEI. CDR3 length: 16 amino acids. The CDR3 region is CASSVLGFPSTDTQYF. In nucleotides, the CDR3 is TGTGCCAGCAGTGTATTGGGCTTTCCTAGCACAGATACGCAGTATTTT.

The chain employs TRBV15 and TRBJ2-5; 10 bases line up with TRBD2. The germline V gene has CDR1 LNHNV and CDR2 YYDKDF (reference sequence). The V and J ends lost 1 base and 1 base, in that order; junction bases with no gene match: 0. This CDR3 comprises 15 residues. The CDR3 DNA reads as TGTGCCACCAGCAGAGGACTAGCGGGCCAAGAGACCCAGTACTTC. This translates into CATSRGLAGQETQYF.

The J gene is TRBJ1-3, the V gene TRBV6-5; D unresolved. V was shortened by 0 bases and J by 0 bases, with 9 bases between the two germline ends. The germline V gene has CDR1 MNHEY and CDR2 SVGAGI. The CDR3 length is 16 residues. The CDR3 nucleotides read TGTGCCAGCAGTTACTCGCGTGCGAGCTCTGGAAACACCATATATTTT. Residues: CASSYSRASSGNTIYF.

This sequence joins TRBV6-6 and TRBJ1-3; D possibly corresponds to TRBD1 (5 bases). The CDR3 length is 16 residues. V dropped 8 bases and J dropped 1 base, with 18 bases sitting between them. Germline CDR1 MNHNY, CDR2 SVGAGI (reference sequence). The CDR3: CASGKVQALSGNTIYF. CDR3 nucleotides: TGTGCCAGCGGAAAGGTACAGGCCCTGTCTGGAAACACCATATATTTT.

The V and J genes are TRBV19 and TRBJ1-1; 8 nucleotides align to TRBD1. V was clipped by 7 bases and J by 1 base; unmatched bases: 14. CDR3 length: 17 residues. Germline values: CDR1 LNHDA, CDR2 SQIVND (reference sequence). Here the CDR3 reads CASTPTGVLEWNTEAFF. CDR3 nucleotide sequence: TGTGCCAGTACCCCGACAGGGGTATTAGAATGGAACACTGAAGCTTTCTTT.

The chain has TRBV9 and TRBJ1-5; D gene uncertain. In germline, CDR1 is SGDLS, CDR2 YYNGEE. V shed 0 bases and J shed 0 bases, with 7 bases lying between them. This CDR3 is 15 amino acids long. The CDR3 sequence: CASSVAGDSNQPQHF. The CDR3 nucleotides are TGTGCCAGCAGCGTAGCGGGAGATAGCAATCAGCCCCAGCATTTT.

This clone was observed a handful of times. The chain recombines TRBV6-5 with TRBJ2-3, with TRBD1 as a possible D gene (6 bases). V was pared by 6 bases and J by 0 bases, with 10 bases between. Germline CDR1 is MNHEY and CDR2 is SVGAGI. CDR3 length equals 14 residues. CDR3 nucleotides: TGTGCCAGCAGACGGACAGCTAGCACAGATACGCAGTATTTT. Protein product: CASRRTASTDTQYF.

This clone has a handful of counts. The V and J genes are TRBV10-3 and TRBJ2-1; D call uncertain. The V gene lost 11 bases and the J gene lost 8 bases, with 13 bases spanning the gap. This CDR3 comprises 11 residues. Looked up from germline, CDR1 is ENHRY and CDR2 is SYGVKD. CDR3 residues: CASSSEYEQFF. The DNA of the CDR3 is TGTGCCTCGAGTAGTGAGTATGAGCAGTTCTTC.

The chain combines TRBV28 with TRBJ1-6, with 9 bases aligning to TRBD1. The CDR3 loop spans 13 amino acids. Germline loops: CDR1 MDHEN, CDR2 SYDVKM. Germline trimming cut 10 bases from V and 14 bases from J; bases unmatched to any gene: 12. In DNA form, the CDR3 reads TGTGCCACCGGGGACAGGGAGGCTTTGGCCCTCCACTTT. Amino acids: CATGDREALALHF.

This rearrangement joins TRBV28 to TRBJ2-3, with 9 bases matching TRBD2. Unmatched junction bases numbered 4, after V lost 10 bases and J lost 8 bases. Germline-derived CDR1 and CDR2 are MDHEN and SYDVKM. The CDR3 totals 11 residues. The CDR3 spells CATAGGPTQYF. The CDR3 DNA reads TGTGCCACGGCGGGGGGGCCTACGCAGTATTTT.

This CDR3 is CASSPDRDQPQHF. The CDR3 nucleotides read TGTGCCAGCAGCCCGGACAGGGACCAGCCCCAGCATTTT. The rearrangement joins TRBV6-1 to TRBJ1-5; 8 nucleotides line up with TRBD1. The ends lost 6 bases at V and 7 bases at J; junction bases unmatched: 5. CDR3 length: 13 amino acids. Germline V CDR1 and CDR2: MNHNS, SASEGT.

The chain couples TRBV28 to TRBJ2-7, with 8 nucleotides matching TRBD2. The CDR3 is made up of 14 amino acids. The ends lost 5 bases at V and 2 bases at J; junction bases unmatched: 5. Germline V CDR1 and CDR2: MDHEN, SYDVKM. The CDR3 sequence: CASSPRGGTYEQYF. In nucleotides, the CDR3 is TGTGCCAGCAGTCCCCGGGGGGGAACCTACGAGCAGTACTTC.

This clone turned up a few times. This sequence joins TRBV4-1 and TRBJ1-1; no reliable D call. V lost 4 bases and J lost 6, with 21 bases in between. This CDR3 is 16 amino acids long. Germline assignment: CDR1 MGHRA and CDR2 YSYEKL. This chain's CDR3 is CASSPITGRGLSEAFF. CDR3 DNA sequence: TGCGCCAGCAGCCCGATCACGGGTCGTGGTTTGTCTGAAGCTTTCTTT.

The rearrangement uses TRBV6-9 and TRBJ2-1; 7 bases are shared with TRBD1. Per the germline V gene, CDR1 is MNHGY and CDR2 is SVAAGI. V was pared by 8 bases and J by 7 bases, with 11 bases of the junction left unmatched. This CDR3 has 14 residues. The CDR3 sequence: CASVTGTEDNEQFF. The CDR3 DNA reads TGTGCCAGCGTAACCGGGACAGAAGATAATGAGCAGTTCTTC.